Shown below are 5 T cell receptor beta chains from a single sample sequenced in a study of blood T cell repertoires in COVID-19. Profiling relied on immunoSEQ multiplex PCR, and the TCRdb table lists in-frame clones only, not all of them. The table records some 120,000 clones, less than 85% of them present only once. The specimen sequenced was peripheral blood. These TCRs come from a human donor with acute or convalescent COVID-19. The donor label of this sample is uncertain.

The CDR3 region has the DNA TGTGCCAGCAGCAAACGACCGACAGACCCGAACACTGAAGCTTTCTTT. Protein sequence: CASSKRPTDPNTEAFF. V gene TRBV9 combines with J gene TRBJ1-1; D possibly corresponds to TRBD1 (5 bases). The germline CDR1 and CDR2 sequences are SGDLS and YYNGEE. This CDR3 region has 16 residues. Trimming took off 4 bases at V and 1 base at J, with 17 bases between the two ends.

The rearrangement uses TRBV25-1 and TRBJ1-1; 9 bases agree with TRBD1. The CDR3 contains 16 residues. Germline-derived CDR1 and CDR2 are MGHDK and SYGVNS. The V and J ends lost 1 base and 7 bases, in that order; junction bases with no gene match: 10. CDR3 loop: CASSEWGQGFQVEAFF. In nucleotides, the CDR3 is TGTGCCAGCAGTGAATGGGGACAGGGTTTCCAGGTTGAAGCTTTCTTT.

The J gene is TRBJ1-2, the V gene TRBV19, with 7 bases identical to TRBD1. CDR3 length equals 14 residues. V was pared by 4 bases and J by 4 bases, with 6 bases of the junction left unmatched. Per the germline V gene, CDR1 is LNHDA and CDR2 is SQIVND (reference sequence). This CDR3 reads CASSTNRGSYGYTF. DNA of the CDR3: TGTGCCAGTAGTACAAACAGGGGAAGCTATGGCTACACCTTC.

This chain joins TRBV10-3 and TRBJ1-6; possibly TRBD1 for D (6 bases). Trimming took 6 bases from V and 8 from J, leaving 14 bases between them. In germline, CDR1 is ENHRY, CDR2 SYGVKD. The CDR3 spans 14 residues. The CDR3 region is CAIRGQGTDSPLHF. CDR3 coding DNA: TGTGCCATCAGAGGGCAGGGGACGGATTCACCCCTCCACTTT.

This chain joins TRBV30 and TRBJ1-6; unclear D gene. The CDR3 runs to 15 residues. Germline CDR1 and CDR2: GTSNPN and SVGIG (reference sequence). With 0 bases removed from V and 6 bases from J, the gap between germline ends came to 12 bases. CDR3 sequence reads: CAWSVLNGVNSPLHF. In DNA form, the CDR3 reads TGTGCCTGGAGTGTACTAAACGGGGTTAATTCACCCCTCCACTTT.